The TCR beta chain under discussion was sequenced for a study of blood T cell repertoires in COVID-19 (TCRdb year 2020). At the level of the whole study: The collaborator samples originated in the United States, Italy and Spain and spanned the acute and convalescent phases of COVID-19. The prospective study material was composed of cDNA or gDNA derived from T cells, B-cell-depleted T cells, or PBMCs. Deeply sampled blood TCRbeta repertoires from subjects exposed to, actively infected with, or recovered from COVID-19 were included in the dataset. A freely available public database, intended as a resource for researchers studying the immune response to SARS-CoV-2, is where the repertoires were released. Samples were obtained from the ongoing ImmuneRACE study (first 160 participants) and from over a thousand subjects provided by 6 global collaborators. Nearly every sample came with metadata listing a de-identified subject ID, COVID-19 status, age in years and sex. HLA class I and class II types, where available, came from metadata supplied by the sample provider rather than from assay-based typing. Broader findings and caveats from the paper: The amount of clinical and demographic metadata varied by source and participant and was provided uncurated.

Concerning this clone itself: Which antigen it targets is not known. Per-base quality was not reported, and no clone a single base away is much larger than it.

TCRbeta CDR3 regions were amplified from genomic DNA by means of the immunoSEQ Assay, a bias-controlled multiplex PCR. Per the original workflow: Nucleated cell counts per sample were estimated from amplification of reference gene primers within the assay. To quantify the absolute abundance of each unique TCRbeta CDR3 rearrangement, sequence reads were collapsed and filtered. Productive Simpson clonality was computed per sample as the square root of Simpson's diversity index over productive rearrangements. TCRdb re-hosts the immuneACCESS table, in-frame sequences only. Its copies lack some clones; in the studies checked, an unresolved V gene accounts for under half of them, and the cause for the rest is not known. V, J and clone size were drawn from that table, and D and trimming were deduced from the DNA. This sample comprises 150,000 to 200,000 clones, 85% to 90% of them detected only once. The biggest ten clones account for more than 0.75% of the sample.

Whole blood was collected in K2EDTA tubes by collaborating institutions according to the institutions' own protocols. For TCRbeta analysis, collaborator samples were shipped as frozen whole blood, as isolated PBMCs, or as DNA extracted from either sample type. Including the terminal cysteine and phenylalanine, the CDR3 comprises 15 residues. Here the CDR3 DNA is all that survives: 45 bases in frame from base 1. V has 4 bases trimmed and J has 7 bases trimmed; junction bases matching no gene number 10. Per the germline V gene (reference sequence), SEHNR is the CDR1 and FQNEAQ is the CDR2. Input material: peripheral blood. The clonotype originates from a man in his late teens or twenties with acute or convalescent COVID-19. Recombination joined TRBV7-9 with TRBJ1-1, and 9 junction bases match TRBD1. The nucleotide sequence is TGTGCCAGCAGCTCAGCGGGGACAGGGTTTAATGAAGCTTTCTTT. Protein translation: CASSSAGTGFNEAFF. The CDR3 plus the reference TRBV7-9 and TRBJ1-1 genes for the other parts give the full variable domain: DTGVSQNPRHKITKRGQNVTFRCDPISEHNRLYWYRQTLGQGPEFLTYFQNEAQLEKSRLLSDRFSAERPKGSFSTLEIQRTEQGDSAMYLCASSSAGTGFNEAFFGQGTRLTVV.